This TCR beta chain was documented in a study of T cell responses to AZD1222 COVID-19 vaccine. The assay was immunoSEQ multiplex PCR, and TCRdb's table has in-frame clones only and misses some. The top ten hold around 2.9% of the sample, which has 150,000 to 170,000 clones, around 89% seen once. A single count supports this clone. Sequenced here: peripheral blood, sampled on day 0 of AZD1222 vaccination. The source is an adult in good health.

The CDR3 protein is CASSRLAAQETQYF. As DNA, the CDR3 is TGTGCCAGCAGCAGACTAGCGGCCCAAGAGACCCAGTACTTC. The chain is built from TRBV6-5 and TRBJ2-5, with 9 bases aligning to TRBD2. V lost 6 bases, J lost 1 base, and 3 bases stayed unmatched. Looked up from germline, CDR1 is MNHEY and CDR2 is SVGAGI. The CDR3 runs 14 residues.